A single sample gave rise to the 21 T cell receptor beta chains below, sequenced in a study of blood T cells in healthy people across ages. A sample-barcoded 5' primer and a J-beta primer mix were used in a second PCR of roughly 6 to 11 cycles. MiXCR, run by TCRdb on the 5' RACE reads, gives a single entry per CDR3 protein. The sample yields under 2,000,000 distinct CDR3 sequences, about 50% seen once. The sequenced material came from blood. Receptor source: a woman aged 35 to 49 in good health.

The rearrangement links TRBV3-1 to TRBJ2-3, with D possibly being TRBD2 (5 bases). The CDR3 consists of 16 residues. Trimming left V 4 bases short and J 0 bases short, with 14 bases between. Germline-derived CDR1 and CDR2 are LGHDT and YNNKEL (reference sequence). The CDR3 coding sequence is TGTGCCAGCAGCCCCGGAAGCGGATCCAGCACAGATACGCAGTATTTT. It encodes CASSPGSGSSTDTQYF.

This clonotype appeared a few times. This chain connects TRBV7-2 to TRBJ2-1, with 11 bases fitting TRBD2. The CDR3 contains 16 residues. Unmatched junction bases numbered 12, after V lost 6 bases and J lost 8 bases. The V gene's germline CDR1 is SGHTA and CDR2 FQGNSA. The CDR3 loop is CASRSSGGALRDEQFF. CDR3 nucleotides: TGTGCCAGCAGAAGTAGCGGGGGGGCTCTTCGGGATGAGCAGTTCTTC.

CDR3 protein: CASSQETELEAFF. In DNA, the CDR3 is TGCGCCAGCAGCCAAGAGACAGAACTTGAAGCTTTCTTT. This chain connects TRBV4-1 to TRBJ1-1; maybe TRBD1 (5 bases). Germline V gene lookup returns CDR1 MGHRA and CDR2 YSYEKL. V was trimmed by 0 bases and J by 7 bases, leaving 9 bases between them. This CDR3 is built from 13 residues.

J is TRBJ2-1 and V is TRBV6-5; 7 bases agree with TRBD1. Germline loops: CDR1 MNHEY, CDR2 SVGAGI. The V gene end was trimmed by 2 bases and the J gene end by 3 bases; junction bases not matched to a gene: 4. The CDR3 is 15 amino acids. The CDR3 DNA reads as TGTGCCAGCAGTTACGACAGGGATGGCTACAATGAGCAGTTCTTC. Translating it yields CASSYDRDGYNEQFF.

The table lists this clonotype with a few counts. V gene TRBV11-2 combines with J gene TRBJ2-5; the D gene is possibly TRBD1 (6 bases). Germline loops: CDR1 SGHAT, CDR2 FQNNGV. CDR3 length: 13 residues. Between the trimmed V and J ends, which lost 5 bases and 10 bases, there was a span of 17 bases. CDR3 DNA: TGTGCCAGCAGCCCCCCGGGCAGGGGTGACCAGTACTTC. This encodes CASSPPGRGDQYF.

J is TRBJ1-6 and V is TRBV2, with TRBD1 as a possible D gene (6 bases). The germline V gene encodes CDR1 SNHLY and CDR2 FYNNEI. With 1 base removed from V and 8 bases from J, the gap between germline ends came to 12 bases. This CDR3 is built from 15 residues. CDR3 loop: CASSEGGRQDSPLHF. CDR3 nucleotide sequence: TGTGCCAGCAGTGAAGGAGGGCGACAGGATTCACCCCTCCACTTT. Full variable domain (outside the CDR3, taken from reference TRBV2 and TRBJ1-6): EPEVTQTPSHQVTQMGQEVILRCVPISNHLYFYWYRQILGQKVEFLVSFYNNEISEKSEIFDDQFSVERPDGSNFTLKIRSTKLEDSAMYFCASSEGGRQDSPLHFGNGTRLTVT.

The CDR3 DNA reads as TGCGCCAGCAGCTCCCGACTAGCGGGGGTGAGAGAGACCCAGTACTTC. It specifies CASSSRLAGVRETQYF. The chain employs TRBV5-1 and TRBJ2-7; TRBD2 matches at 12 bases. The J call may be faulty, since TRBJ2-5 better matches the DNA end. Germline V lookup: CDR1 SGHRS, CDR2 YFSETQ. The CDR3 is 16 amino acids.

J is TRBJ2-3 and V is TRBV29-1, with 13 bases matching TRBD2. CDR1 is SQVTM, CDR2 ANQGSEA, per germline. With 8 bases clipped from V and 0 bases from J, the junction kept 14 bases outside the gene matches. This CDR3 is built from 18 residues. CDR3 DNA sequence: TGCAGCAAAAGTCTGACTAGCGGGAGGTCCCCTAGCACAGATACGCAGTATTTT. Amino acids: CSKSLTSGRSPSTDTQYF.

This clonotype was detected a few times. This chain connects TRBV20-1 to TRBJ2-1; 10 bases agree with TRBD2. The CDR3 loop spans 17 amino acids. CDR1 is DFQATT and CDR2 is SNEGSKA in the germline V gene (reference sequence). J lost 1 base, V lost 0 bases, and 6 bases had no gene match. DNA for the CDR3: TGCAGTGCTAGAGAAATTAGCGGGGGGATTTCCTACAATGAGCAGTTCTTC. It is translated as CSAREISGGISYNEQFF.

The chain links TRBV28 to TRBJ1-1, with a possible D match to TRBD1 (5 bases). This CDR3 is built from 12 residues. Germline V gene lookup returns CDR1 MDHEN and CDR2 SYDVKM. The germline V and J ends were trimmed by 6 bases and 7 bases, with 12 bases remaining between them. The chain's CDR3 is CASSPAGGEAFF. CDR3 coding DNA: TGTGCCAGCAGCCCCGCTGGGGGTGAAGCTTTCTTT. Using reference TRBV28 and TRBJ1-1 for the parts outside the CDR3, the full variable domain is DVKVTQSSRYLVKRTGEKVFLECVQDMDHENMFWYRQDPGLGLRLIYFSYDVKMKEKGDIPEGYSVSREKKERFSLILESASTNQTSMYLCASSPAGGEAFFGQGTRLTVV.

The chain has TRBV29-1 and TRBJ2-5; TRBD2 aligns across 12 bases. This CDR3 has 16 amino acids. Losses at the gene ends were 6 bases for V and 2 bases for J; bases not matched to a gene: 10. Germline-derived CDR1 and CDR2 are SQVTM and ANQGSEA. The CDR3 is CSVNGLAGPGQETQYF. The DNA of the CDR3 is TGCAGCGTGAACGGACTAGCGGGGCCGGGACAAGAGACCCAGTACTTC.

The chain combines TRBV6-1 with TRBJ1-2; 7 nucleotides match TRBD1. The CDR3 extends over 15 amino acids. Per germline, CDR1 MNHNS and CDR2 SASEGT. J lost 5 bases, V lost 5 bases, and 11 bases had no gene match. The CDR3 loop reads CASSRQGSNPYGYTF. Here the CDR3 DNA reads TGTGCCAGCAGTAGACAGGGATCCAACCCTTATGGCTACACCTTC.

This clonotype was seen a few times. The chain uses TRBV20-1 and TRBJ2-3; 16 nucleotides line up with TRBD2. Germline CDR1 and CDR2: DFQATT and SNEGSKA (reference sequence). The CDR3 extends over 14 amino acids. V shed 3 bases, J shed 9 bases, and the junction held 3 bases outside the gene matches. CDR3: CSARPGLAGGTQYF. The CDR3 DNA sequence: TGCAGTGCTAGGCCGGGACTAGCGGGGGGGACGCAGTATTTT.

CDR3 nucleotides: TGTGCCAGCAGTATACTCCAGGGGACAGGGAACAATGAGCAGTTCTTC. Translating it yields CASSILQGTGNNEQFF. The chain has TRBV28 and TRBJ2-1; 9 nucleotides match TRBD1. Per the germline V gene, CDR1 is MDHEN and CDR2 is SYDVKM. The CDR3 extends over 16 amino acids. V shed 5 bases, J shed 5 bases, and the junction held 10 bases outside the gene matches.

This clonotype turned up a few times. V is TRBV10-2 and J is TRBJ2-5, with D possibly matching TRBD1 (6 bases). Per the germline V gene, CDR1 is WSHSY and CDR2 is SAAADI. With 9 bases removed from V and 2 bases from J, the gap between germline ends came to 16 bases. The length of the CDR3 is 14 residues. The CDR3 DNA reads TGCGCCAGTGGGGGCTCTAATGGGCAAGAGACCCAGTACTTC. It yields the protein CASGGSNGQETQYF.

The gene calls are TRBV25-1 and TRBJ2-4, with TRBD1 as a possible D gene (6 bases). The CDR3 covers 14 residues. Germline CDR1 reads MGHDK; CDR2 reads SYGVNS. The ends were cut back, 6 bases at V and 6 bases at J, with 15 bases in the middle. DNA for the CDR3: TGTGCCAGCAGCCCCCCCGCAGGGGCAAACATTCAGTACTTC. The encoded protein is CASSPPAGANIQYF.

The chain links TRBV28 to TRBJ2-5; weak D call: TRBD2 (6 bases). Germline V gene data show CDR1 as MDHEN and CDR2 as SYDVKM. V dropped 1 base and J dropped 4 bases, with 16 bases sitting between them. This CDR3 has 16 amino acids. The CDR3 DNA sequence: TGTGCCAGCAGTTTATCCCTACCATCTAGCGTAGAGACCCAGTACTTC. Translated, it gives CASSLSLPSSVETQYF.

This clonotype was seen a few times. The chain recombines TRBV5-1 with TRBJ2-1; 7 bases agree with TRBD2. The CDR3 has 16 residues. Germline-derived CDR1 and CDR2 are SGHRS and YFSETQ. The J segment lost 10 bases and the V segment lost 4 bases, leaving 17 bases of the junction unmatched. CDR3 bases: TGCGCCAGCAGCGAGGGAGGGACTACCGGATTTTCGGAGCAGTTCTTC. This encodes CASSEGGTTGFSEQFF.

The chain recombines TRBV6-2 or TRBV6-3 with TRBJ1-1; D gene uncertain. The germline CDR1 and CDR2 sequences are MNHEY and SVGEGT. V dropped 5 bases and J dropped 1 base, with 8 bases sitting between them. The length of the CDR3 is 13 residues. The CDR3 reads CASSDWANTEAFF. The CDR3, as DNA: TGTGCCAGCAGTGACTGGGCGAACACTGAAGCTTTCTTT.

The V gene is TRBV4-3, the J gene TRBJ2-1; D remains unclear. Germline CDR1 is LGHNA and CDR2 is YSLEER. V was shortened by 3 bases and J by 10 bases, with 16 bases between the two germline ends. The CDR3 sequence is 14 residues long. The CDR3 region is CASSQIRTLGEQFF. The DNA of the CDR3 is TGCGCCAGCAGCCAGATACGGACCCTTGGGGAGCAGTTCTTC.

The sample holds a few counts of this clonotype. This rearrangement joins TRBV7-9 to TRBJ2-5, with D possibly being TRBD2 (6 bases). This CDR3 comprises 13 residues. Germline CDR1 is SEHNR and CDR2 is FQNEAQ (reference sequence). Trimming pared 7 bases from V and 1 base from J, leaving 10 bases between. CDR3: CASTWDFQETQYF. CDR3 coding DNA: TGTGCCAGCACCTGGGACTTCCAAGAGACCCAGTACTTC.